This T cell receptor (beta chain) was sequenced during a study of T-cell reconstitution after alpha-beta-depleted transplantation in children. General study findings and limits: Once a year had passed after transplant, T-cell counts and diversity came mostly from newly produced T cells. By about two months after transplant, alpha-beta T cells reportedly arose from several hundred graft clones that had expanded. After transplant, high TCRbeta diversity at day 60 in some patients arose from surviving recipient T cells and thymic progenitors.

This clonotype has ten or more counts. The antigen remains unidentified. The V end was cut by 10 bases, the J end by 1 base, with 16 bases between. This CDR3 is 14 amino acids long. TCRbeta library construction was performed incorporating unique molecular identifiers. TCRdb reprocessed the PCR reads via MiXCR and lists one record per CDR3 protein. The sample lists fewer than 150,000 distinct CDR3 sequences; approximately 8.7% were seen once. The sequences come from PBMCs, mostly from graft donor cells, collected 180 days after TCRalphabeta/CD19-depleted stem cell transplant. The sequence derives from a girl in the first two years of life who had a stem cell transplant for combined immunodeficiency, so the T cells may come from the graft donor. The chain joins TRBV12-3 or TRBV12-4 to TRBJ1-1, with D perhaps TRBD1 (5 bases). This CDR3 reads CATKAGTANTEAFF. For the CDR3, the DNA is TGTGCCACGAAAGCCGGGACGGCGAACACTGAAGCTTTCTTT.